These T cell receptor beta chains were read from a single sample in a study of naive and memory T cell subsets. One entry per CDR3 protein results from TCRdb running MiXCR on the UMI-ligation and nested PCR reads. The profile shows more than 4,000 distinct CDR3 sequences, 7.2% of them singletons. The sequenced sample was CD4+ TEMRA cells from blood. The receptors stem from a human donor in good health. The CDR3 runs from the conserved cysteine through the conserved F or W. The D gene is left open where the match is weak. Size is omitted from some rows. Given values are once, few, many or a class for expanded clones.

d_call j_call v_call clone_size cdr3_length cdr3_nt cdr3_aa
TRBD2 TRBJ2-3 TRBV6-5 many 16 TGTGCCAGCAGCTCCGGGGTAGCGGGGACTACAGATACGCAGTATTTT CASSSGVAGTTDTQYF
TRBD1 TRBJ1-2 TRBV7-9 many 14 TGTGCCAGCAGCTTGGGTGCCGGGACAGTGAGCTACACCTTC CASSLGAGTVSYTF
- TRBJ1-1 TRBV29-1 many 11 TGCAGCGTTCAAAGGGGCCGGGAAGCTTTCTTT CSVQRGREAFF
- TRBJ2-7 TRBV30 many 15 TGTGCCTGGAGTAATCAGGACAGCCGTTCCTACGAGCAGTACTTC CAWSNQDSRSYEQYF
- TRBJ2-3 TRBV2 many 14 TGTGCCACCCGCGAGACGGTTACCACAGATACGCAGTATTTT CATRETVTTDTQYF
TRBD1 TRBJ1-5 TRBV20-1 many 13 TGCAGTGCCCAGGCAGGGGGGAATCAGCCCCAGCATTTT CSAQAGGNQPQHF
TRBD1 TRBJ2-4 TRBV5-1 many 14 TGCGCCAGCACCTGGGGGGACAGGGATTCCATTCAGTACTTC CASTWGDRDSIQYF
- TRBJ2-1 TRBV4-2 many 12 TGTGCCAGCAGCCAAGAAGGCCACCAGCAGTTCTTC CASSQEGHQQFF
- TRBJ2-7 TRBV6-2/TRBV6-3 - 14 TGTGCCAGCAGGACCGGGACAATCACTGGCGAGCAGTACTTC CASRTGTITGEQYF
TRBD2 TRBJ2-1 TRBV29-1 large 14 TGCAGCGTTGTTAACGGGAGGACCCCCCATGAGCAGTTCTTC CSVVNGRTPHEQFF
- TRBJ2-1 TRBV20-1 many 11 TGCAGTGGGGCAGGGAACAATGAGCAGTTCTTC CSGAGNNEQFF
TRBD1 TRBJ1-1 TRBV5-4 many 17 TGTGCCAGCAGCTTACCCGGGACAGGGCTTGGGAACACTGAAGCTTTCTTT CASSLPGTGLGNTEAFF
- TRBJ1-5 TRBV6-5 many 15 TGTGCCAGCAGTTATGGGATCGGGTCAACGCAGCCCCAGCATTTT CASSYGIGSTQPQHF
- TRBJ1-2 TRBV18 few 18 TGTGCCAGCTCACCAAACCCCAGGGGAACCCGTGATAACTATGGCTACACCTTC CASSPNPRGTRDNYGYTF
TRBD1 TRBJ2-1 TRBV5-1 many 16 TGCGCCAGCAGCTTAAGTGGACAGGGAGGCTACAATGAGCAGTTCTTC CASSLSGQGGYNEQFF
- TRBJ2-3 TRBV7-9 - 16 TGTGCCAGCAGCTTAGATGAGGCTACGGGCATGGATACGCAGTATTTT CASSLDEATGMDTQYF
- TRBJ2-3 TRBV4-1 many 16 TGCGCCAGCAGCCCCCTCTACGCGAAAGGCACAGATACGCAGTATTTT CASSPLYAKGTDTQYF
TRBD1 TRBJ1-2 TRBV29-1 many 14 TGCAGCGTTGAGAGCTCAGGGGGTAGCTATGGCTACACCTTC CSVESSGGSYGYTF
- TRBJ1-4 TRBV12-3/TRBV12-4 few 14 TGTGCCAGCAGCCGTCAAGACTCTCAAGGAAAACTGTTTTTT CASSRQDSQGKLFF
TRBD2 TRBJ2-3 TRBV20-1 many 15 TGCAGTGCTAGATCGGCGGGAGGGCCCACAGATACGCAGTATTTT CSARSAGGPTDTQYF
- TRBJ1-2 TRBV10-3 many 12 TGTGCCATCAGTGAGACCACAGGATACTACACCTTC CAISETTGYYTF
- TRBJ1-5 TRBV18 few 13 TGTGCCAGCTCACCGGGACCCTATCAGCCCCAGCATTTT CASSPGPYQPQHF
TRBD1 TRBJ1-2 TRBV29-1 - 18 TGCAGCGTTGAAGAAATTCTGGGAAGGGGGCGGAGGAACTATGGCTACACCTTC CSVEEILGRGRRNYGYTF
- TRBJ1-1 TRBV20-1 - 12 TGCAGTGCTCCCACCTCGAACACTGAAGCTTTCTTT CSAPTSNTEAFF
- TRBJ1-2 TRBV28 many 13 TGTGCCAGCAGCTCTCCTGATGACTATGGCTACACCTTC CASSSPDDYGYTF
- TRBJ1-1 TRBV27 many 15 TGTGCCAGCAGACCCGGTGTGACTCCGAACACTGAAGCTTTCTTT CASRPGVTPNTEAFF
- TRBJ2-3 TRBV29-1 many 13 TGCAGCGTCGACGGGATCGGCACAGATACGCAGTATTTT CSVDGIGTDTQYF
TRBD1 TRBJ2-5 TRBV12-3/TRBV12-4 large 15 TGTGCCAGCAGTTTTGGGACAGGGGGCTTAGAGACCCAGTACTTC CASSFGTGGLETQYF
- TRBJ1-2 TRBV7-9 medium-sized 12 TGTGCCAGCAGCTTCACAGGGTACGGCTACACCTTC CASSFTGYGYTF
TRBD2 TRBJ2-2 TRBV28 many 15 TGTGCCAGCAAAAGCGGGGCCGCGAACACCGGGGAGCTGTTTTTT CASKSGAANTGELFF
TRBD1 TRBJ2-4 TRBV19 many 14 TGTGCCAGTAGTAATCCGGGACAGAAAAACATTCAGTACTTC CASSNPGQKNIQYF
TRBD2 TRBJ2-1 TRBV28 many 18 TGTGCCAGCAGTTTCATACTAGCGGGCCCGAGCTCCTACAATGAGCAGTTCTTC CASSFILAGPSSYNEQFF
- TRBJ2-5 TRBV5-1 few 15 TGCGCCAGCAGCTTGGACTCGGGACGCCAAGAGACCCAGTACTTC CASSLDSGRQETQYF
- TRBJ1-5 TRBV6-2/TRBV6-3 many 19 TGTGCCAGCAGCTTCTTTGCTATGGGGGGCAGGGATCCAAATCAGCCCCAGCATTTT CASSFFAMGGRDPNQPQHF
TRBD1 TRBJ2-1 TRBV2 - 15 TGTGCCAGCAGTCTTGGGACAGGTGGCTACAATGAGCAGTTCTTC CASSLGTGGYNEQFF
- TRBJ2-7 TRBV28 few 16 TGTGAAAGCAGGCTGTGGGGAGAGGGAGTCTCCTACGAGCAGTACTTC CESRLWGEGVSYEQYF
- TRBJ2-1 TRBV2 large 14 TGTGCCAGCTTTAGGACTGCCCAGGCCCATGAGCAGTTCTTC CASFRTAQAHEQFF
TRBD2 TRBJ2-7 TRBV29-1 few 17 TGCAGCGTTGAAGATGCCCTAACGGGAGGCGTCTCCTACGAGCAGTACTTC CSVEDALTGGVSYEQYF
- TRBJ2-1 TRBV7-6 few 17 TGTGCCAGCAGCTCGGATACCCCCTTTGGGACGGGAGATGAGCAGTTCTTC CASSSDTPFGTGDEQFF
- TRBJ2-7 TRBV6-6 medium-sized 11 TGTGCCAGCAGTCTAGAGTACGAGCAGTACTTC CASSLEYEQYF
- TRBJ1-1 TRBV7-2 - 13 TGTGCCAGCAGCTCCCAGGGTAGCACTGAAGCTTTCTTT CASSSQGSTEAFF
- TRBJ2-7 TRBV12-3/TRBV12-4 - 15 TGTGCCAGCAGTTCCTCCGGGACCCCGCGTGCCGAGCAGTACTTC CASSSSGTPRAEQYF
- TRBJ1-2 TRBV4-2 many 14 TGTGCCAGCAGCCAAGGCGAAGGAGGCTATGGCTACACCTTC CASSQGEGGYGYTF
TRBD2 TRBJ2-3 TRBV7-3 many 14 TGTGCCAGCAGCTCGGGACTAGCCGGGGATACGCAGTATTTT CASSSGLAGDTQYF
TRBD1 TRBJ2-7 TRBV18 medium-sized 14 TGTGCCAGCTCACCGGTTGGACAGGGGAACGAGCAGTACTTC CASSPVGQGNEQYF
- TRBJ2-1 TRBV20-1 few 16 TGCAGTGCTAGCGAAACCGGGACCGCATCGGGCAATGAGCAGTTCTTC CSASETGTASGNEQFF
- TRBJ1-1 TRBV2 - 14 TGTGCCAGCACACCTTGGGCGGGGGGCACTGAAGCTTTCTTT CASTPWAGGTEAFF
TRBD2 TRBJ2-7 TRBV6-1 many 12 TGTGCCAGCAGCGGACTAGTAGACGAGCAGTACTTC CASSGLVDEQYF
- TRBJ2-1 TRBV5-1 - 15 TGCGCCAGCAGCTTGGAGGGGGGGGCCTACAATGAGCAGTTCTTC CASSLEGGAYNEQFF
- TRBJ2-3 TRBV5-1 many 13 TGCGCCAGCAGCTTGTCGAGGGCAGATACGCAGTATTTT CASSLSRADTQYF
- TRBJ2-2 TRBV6-2/TRBV6-3 many 14 TGTGCCACTTCGACCGACAGGTCCACCGGGGAGCTGTTTTTT CATSTDRSTGELFF
- TRBJ2-1 TRBV6-2/TRBV6-3 - 14 TGTGCCAGCAGCAGGACGGGGACGTACGGTGAGCAGTTCTTC CASSRTGTYGEQFF
- TRBJ2-7 TRBV28 many 14 TGTGCCAGCCAGCGGCTGTATGTCTCCTACGAGCAGTACTTC CASQRLYVSYEQYF
- TRBJ2-7 TRBV2 many 12 TGTGCCAGCAGTTTGGACGGAGGCGAGCAGTACTTC CASSLDGGEQYF
- TRBJ2-3 TRBV28 few 12 TGTGCCAGCAGTGTAATCCTGGATACGCAGTATTTT CASSVILDTQYF
- TRBJ2-7 TRBV7-2 few 12 TGTGCCAGCAGCGTAGATGCCTACGAGCAGTACTTC CASSVDAYEQYF
TRBD1 TRBJ1-1 TRBV12-3/TRBV12-4 many 15 TGTGCCAGCAGCCTACTACAGGGGACCAACACTGAAGCTTTCTTT CASSLLQGTNTEAFF
- TRBJ1-4 TRBV20-1 - 16 TGCAGTGCTAGAGGACATCAGGGGCCAGAGTTTGAAAAACTGTTTTTT CSARGHQGPEFEKLFF
- TRBJ2-2 TRBV6-5 many 14 TGTGCCAGCAGTCGCGGACAGTACACCGGGGAGCTGTTTTTT CASSRGQYTGELFF